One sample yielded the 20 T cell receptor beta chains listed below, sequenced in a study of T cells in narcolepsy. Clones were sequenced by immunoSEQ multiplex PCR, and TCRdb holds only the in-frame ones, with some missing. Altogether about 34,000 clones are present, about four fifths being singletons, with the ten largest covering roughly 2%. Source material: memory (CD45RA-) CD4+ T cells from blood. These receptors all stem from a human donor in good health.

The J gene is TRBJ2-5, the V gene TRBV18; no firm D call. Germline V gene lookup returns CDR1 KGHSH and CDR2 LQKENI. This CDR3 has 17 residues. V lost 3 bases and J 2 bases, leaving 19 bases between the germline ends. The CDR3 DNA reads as TGTGCCAGCTCACCCCTTCCGCCCCCTTATCCGCAAGAGACCCAGTACTTC. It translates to CASSPLPPPYPQETQYF.

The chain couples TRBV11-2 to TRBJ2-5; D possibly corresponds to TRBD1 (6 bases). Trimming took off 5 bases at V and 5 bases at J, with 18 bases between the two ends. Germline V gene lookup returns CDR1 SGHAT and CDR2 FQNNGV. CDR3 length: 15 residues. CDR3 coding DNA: TGTGCCAGCAGCCGACCGGGACAAAGGGCCGAGACCCAGTACTTC. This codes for CASSRPGQRAETQYF.

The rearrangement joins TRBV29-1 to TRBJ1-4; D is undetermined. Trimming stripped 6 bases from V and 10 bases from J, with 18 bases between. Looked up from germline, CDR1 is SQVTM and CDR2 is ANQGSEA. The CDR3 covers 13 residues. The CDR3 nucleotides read TGCAGCGTAAAGGACGGAACCATCGGAAAACTGTTTTTT. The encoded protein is CSVKDGTIGKLFF.

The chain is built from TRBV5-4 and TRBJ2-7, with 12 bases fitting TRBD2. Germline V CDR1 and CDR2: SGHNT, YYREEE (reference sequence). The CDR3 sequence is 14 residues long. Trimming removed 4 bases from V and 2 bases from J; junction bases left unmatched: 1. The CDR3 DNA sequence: TGTGCCAGCAGCCCTAGCGGGGGGGCCTACGAGCAGTACTTC. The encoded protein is CASSPSGGAYEQYF.

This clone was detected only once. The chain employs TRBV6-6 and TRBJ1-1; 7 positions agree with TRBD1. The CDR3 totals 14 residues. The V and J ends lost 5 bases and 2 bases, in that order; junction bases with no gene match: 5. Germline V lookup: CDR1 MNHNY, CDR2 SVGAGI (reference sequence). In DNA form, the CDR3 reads TGTGCCAGCAGTCGACAGGGCGACAACACTGAAGCTTTCTTT. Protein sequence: CASSRQGDNTEAFF.

CDR3 in amino acids: CASSPGQTYTDTQYF. Here the CDR3 DNA reads TGTGCCAGCAGTCCCGGACAGACTTACACAGATACGCAGTATTTT. The chain uses TRBV5-8 and TRBJ2-3; D might be TRBD1 (6 bases). V dropped 5 bases and J dropped 2 bases, with 15 bases sitting between them. The CDR3 is made up of 15 amino acids. Per germline, CDR1 SGHTS and CDR2 YDEGEE.

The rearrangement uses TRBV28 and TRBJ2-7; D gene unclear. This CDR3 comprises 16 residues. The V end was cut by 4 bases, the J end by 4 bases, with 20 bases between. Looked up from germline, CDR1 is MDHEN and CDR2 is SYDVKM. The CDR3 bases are TGTGCCAGCAGTTCCCCCTCCCCTCTGAGTCCTTACGAGCAGTACTTC. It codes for CASSSPSPLSPYEQYF.

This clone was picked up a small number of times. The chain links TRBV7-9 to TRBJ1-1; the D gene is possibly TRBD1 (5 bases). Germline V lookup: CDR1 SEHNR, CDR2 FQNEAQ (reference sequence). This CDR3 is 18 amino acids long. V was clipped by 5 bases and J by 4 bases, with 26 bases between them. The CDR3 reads CASSPPRHRRAGGTEAFF. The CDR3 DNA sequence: TGTGCCAGCAGCCCGCCTCGTCACCGCAGGGCGGGGGGCACTGAAGCTTTCTTT.

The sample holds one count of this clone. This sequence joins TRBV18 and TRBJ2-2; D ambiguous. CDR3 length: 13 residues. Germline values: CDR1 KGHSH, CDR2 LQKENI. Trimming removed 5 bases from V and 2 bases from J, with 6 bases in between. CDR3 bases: TGTGCCAGCTCATCGGGTAACACCGGGGAGCTGTTTTTT. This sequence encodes CASSSGNTGELFF.

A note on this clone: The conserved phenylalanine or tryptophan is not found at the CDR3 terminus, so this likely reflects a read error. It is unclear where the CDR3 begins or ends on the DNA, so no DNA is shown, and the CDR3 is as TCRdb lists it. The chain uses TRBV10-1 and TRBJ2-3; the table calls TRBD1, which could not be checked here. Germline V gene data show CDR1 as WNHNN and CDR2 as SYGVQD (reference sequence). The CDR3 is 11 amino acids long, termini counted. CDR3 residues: CASSYKTVDRG.

CDR3 residues: CASSLGLNYGYTF. The CDR3 DNA is TGCGCCAGCAGCTTGGGTTTAAACTATGGCTACACCTTC. This sequence joins TRBV5-1 and TRBJ1-2; unclear D gene. CDR3 length: 13 amino acids. Trimming took off 0 bases at V and 2 bases at J, with 5 bases between the two ends. Per the germline V gene, CDR1 is SGHRS and CDR2 is YFSETQ.

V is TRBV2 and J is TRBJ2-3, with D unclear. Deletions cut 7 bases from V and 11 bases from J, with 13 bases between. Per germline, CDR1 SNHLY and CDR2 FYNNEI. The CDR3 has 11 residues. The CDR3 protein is CASNTVREQYF. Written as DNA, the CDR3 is TGTGCCAGCAACACCGTAAGGGAGCAGTATTTT.

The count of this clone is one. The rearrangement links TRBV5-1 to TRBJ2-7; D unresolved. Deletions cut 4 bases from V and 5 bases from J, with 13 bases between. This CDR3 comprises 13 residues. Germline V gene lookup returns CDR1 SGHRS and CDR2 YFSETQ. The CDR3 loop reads CASSVGPDDEQYF. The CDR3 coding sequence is TGCGCCAGCAGCGTAGGGCCCGATGACGAGCAGTACTTC.

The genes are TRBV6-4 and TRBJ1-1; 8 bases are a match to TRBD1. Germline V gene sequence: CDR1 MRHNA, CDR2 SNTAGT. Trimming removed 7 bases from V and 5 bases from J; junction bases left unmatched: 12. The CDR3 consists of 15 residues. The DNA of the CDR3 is TGTGCCAGCAAACCAGACAGGGGAGTATGGACTGAAGCTTTCTTT. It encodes CASKPDRGVWTEAFF.

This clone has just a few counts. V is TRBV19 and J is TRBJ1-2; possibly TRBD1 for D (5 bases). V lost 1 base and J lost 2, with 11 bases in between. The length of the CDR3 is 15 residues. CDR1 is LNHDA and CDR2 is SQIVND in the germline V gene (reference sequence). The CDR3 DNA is TGTGCCAGTAGTATAGGGGGCGGCGGGAACTATGGCTACACCTTC. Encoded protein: CASSIGGGGNYGYTF.

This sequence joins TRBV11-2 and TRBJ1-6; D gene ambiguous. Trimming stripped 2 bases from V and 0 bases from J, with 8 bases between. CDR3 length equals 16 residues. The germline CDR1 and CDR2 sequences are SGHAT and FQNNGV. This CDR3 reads CASSLIEDSYNSPLHF. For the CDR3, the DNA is TGTGCCAGCAGCTTAATCGAGGACTCCTATAATTCACCCCTCCACTTT.

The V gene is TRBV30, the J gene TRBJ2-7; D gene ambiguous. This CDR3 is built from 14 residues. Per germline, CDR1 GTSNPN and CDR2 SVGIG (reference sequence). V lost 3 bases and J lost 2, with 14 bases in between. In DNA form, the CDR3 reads TGTGCCTGGAGCCGCAAGAAGCCCCCCTACGAGCAGTACTTC. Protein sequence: CAWSRKKPPYEQYF.

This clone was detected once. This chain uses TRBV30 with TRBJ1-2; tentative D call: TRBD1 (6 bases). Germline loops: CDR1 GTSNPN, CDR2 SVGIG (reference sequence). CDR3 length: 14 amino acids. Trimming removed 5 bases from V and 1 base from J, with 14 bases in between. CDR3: CAWQRTENNYGYTF. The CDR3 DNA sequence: TGTGCCTGGCAACGGACAGAAAATAACTATGGCTACACCTTC.

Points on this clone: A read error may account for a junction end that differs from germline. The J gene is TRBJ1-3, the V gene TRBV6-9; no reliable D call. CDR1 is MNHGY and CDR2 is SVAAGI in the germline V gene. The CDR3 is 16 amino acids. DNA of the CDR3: TGTGCCAGCAGTTATTCCTCCAGGTTCTCTGGAAGCACCATATATTTT. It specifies CASSYSSRFSGSTIYF.

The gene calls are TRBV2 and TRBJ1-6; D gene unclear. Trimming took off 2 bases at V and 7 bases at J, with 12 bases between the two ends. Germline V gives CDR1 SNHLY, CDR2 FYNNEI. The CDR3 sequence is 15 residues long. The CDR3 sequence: CASSELMPGNSPLHF. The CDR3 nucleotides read TGTGCCAGCAGTGAATTAATGCCGGGAAATTCACCCCTCCACTTT.